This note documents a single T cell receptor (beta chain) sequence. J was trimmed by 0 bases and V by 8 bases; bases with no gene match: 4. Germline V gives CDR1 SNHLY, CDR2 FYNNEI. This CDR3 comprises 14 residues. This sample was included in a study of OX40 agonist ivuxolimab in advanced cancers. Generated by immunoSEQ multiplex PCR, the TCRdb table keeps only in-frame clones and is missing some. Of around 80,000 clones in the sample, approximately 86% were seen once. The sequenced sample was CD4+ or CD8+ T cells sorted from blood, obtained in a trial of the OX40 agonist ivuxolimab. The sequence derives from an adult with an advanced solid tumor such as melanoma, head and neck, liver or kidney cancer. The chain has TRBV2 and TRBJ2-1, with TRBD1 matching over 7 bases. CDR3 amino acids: CASGGQISYNEQFF. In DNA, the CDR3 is TGTGCCAGCGGGGGACAGATCTCCTACAATGAGCAGTTCTTC.